What follows describes a single TCR beta chain. Its specificity is unknown. The data stem from a study of T cells in Graves' hyperthyroidism and ophthalmopathy. Study conclusions and caveats: Most thyroid clonotypes with frequency above 0.001 were detected in blood.

CDR3 length: 17 residues. The V gene end was trimmed by 0 bases and the J gene end by 4 bases; junction bases not matched to a gene: 10. Germline CDR1 reads LGHNA; CDR2 reads YSLEER. Researchers amplified the TCR beta CDR3 regions from RNA transcripts. HTBI primers were used for first-round RT-PCR of the TCR CDR3. TCRdb processed the multiplex PCR reads anew with MiXCR; each CDR3 protein has one entry. The sample includes roughly 280,000 distinct CDR3 sequences, approximately 15% of them seen just once. Enrolled ophthalmopathy patients presented with a Clinical Activity Score of at least 3, a NOSPECS grade of at least 4, and disease duration under 3 months. Uncontrolled infection, other autoimmune disease, pregnancy or lactation led to exclusion. Fresh peripheral blood, about 9.6 ml, yielded the PBMCs.

The sequenced sample consisted of blood. The chain has TRBV4-3 and TRBJ2-3; 7 bases map to TRBD2. The clonotype comes from an older woman with Graves' ophthalmopathy. This CDR3 reads CASSQDGRVMVADTQYF. The CDR3 DNA reads as TGCGCCAGCAGCCAAGATGGGAGGGTTATGGTCGCAGATACGCAGTATTTT.